The present TCR beta chain was sequenced within a study of T cell clones after liver transplantation (dated by TCRdb to between 2019 and 2020). As for the study more broadly: The samples were obtained from ITN030ST, a randomized trial that attempted immunosuppression withdrawal within 2 years after liver transplantation. Until randomization at 12-24 months post-transplant, subjects were given standard immunosuppression, with no induction therapy. The studied cohort comprised 8 liver transplant recipients, 3 classified as tolerant and 5 as non-tolerant. Three of the eight recipients were HCV-positive; the others were transplanted for non-autoimmune, non-viral indications. Blood samples were collected pre-transplant, then pre-randomization ahead of withdrawal, and finally post-randomization once withdrawal had either been completed or failed. Third party-reactive TCRbeta sequences from pre-transplant MLRs were also identified as an antigen-independent comparator for donor-reactive sequences. To count as tolerant, a recipient had to stay completely off immunosuppression for at least one year without liver enzymes climbing beyond twice the upper limit of normal. Donor-reactive T cell clones were identified by TCRbeta sequencing following a pre-transplant mixed lymphocyte reaction and were subsequently tracked in post-transplant blood.

This clone was detected once. This receptor's antigen is unknown. Base qualities are not at hand, and no much larger clone is one base apart. Frozen genomic DNA underwent high-throughput TCRbeta CDR3 sequencing by immunoSEQ, including PCR amplification, mapping, bias correction and internal controls. Per the source publication's procedure: Only productive rearrangements were retained, with each unique TCRbeta sequence defined by its CDR3 nucleotide sequence together with its V and J gene. For classification of a sequence as donor-reactive, at least 5-fold expansion in CFSE-low cells relative to unstimulated pre-transplant cells and a frequency of at least 0.01% were required. Minimum frequency thresholds were set for each subject based on the unstimulated sample with the lowest template count, ensuring at least 90% detection power. Repertoire turnover was measured by Jensen-Shannon divergence between the top 1000 TCRbeta sequences post- and pre-transplant. Two-sided Fisher's exact tests were used to test for changes in how often donor-reactive sequences were detected. What TCRdb holds here is the immuneACCESS table cut down to in-frame rearrangements. Part of the clones is not present; checked against another copy, under half of the missing clones reflect an unresolved V gene, and the others are unexplained. Clone size and V and J calls were adopted from that table, with D and trimming inferred from the DNA. The sample table contains 50,000 to 70,000 clones; only one count was recorded for approximately 63% of them. In total, the top ten clones hold 2.8% of the sample.

Unstimulated PBMCs, after thawing, were stained for CD3, CD4 and CD8 and then FACS-sorted into CD3+CD4+ and CD3+CD8+ populations. Randomization to immunosuppression withdrawal applied to every one of the 8 studied subjects. The Qiagen DNeasy Blood and Tissue Kit was used for isolation of genomic DNA. Results and caveats for the whole study, not just this receptor: Once repertoire turnover was taken into account, donor-reactive detection showed a significant reduction for CD4 in 7 of 8 subjects and for CD8 in 8 of 8. The decline in donor-reactive sequences exceeded the decline in third party-reactive sequences, suggesting partial antigen-specific deletion that was unrelated to withdrawal success. In two subjects, low numbers of available donor cells limited the measurable donor-reactive repertoire. The conclusions were preliminary, being limited by small, heterogeneous patient numbers and by non-standardized post-transplant time points. In most of the 8 subjects, circulating donor-reactive CD4 TCRbeta sequences decreased significantly after transplant, regardless of tolerance or HCV status. Because no allograft tissue specimens were available, donor-reactive T cells may have migrated into the graft instead of being deleted.

The CDR3 runs 15 amino acids, cysteine and phenylalanine included. Left in the record is the CDR3 DNA by itself, 45 bases read in frame from the first base. Taken from the germline V gene, the CDR1 and CDR2 loops are MNHNS and SASEGT. The junction shows trimming of 2 bases on V and 2 bases on J, plus 13 bases between the germline ends. The TCR was taken from a human patient who received a liver transplant. Some T cells may originate with the graft donor following a transplant. This chain is built from TRBV6-1 and TRBJ2-7, with no confidently assigned D gene. This sample comprised CD4+ T cells from blood, obtained at the approximately 15-month timepoint. Read as DNA, the sequence is TGTGCCAGCAGTGAAATCCTAGGGCCTACCTACGAGCAGTACTTC. It is translated as CASSEILGPTYEQYF.